This T cell receptor beta chain was documented in a study of blood T cell repertoires in COVID-19. Study context: Acute and convalescent COVID-19 specimens originated in the United States, Italy and Spain.

In this sample, this clone turned up once. With 5 bases clipped from V and 8 bases from J, the junction kept 7 bases outside the gene matches. CDR1 and CDR2 from the germline V gene are KGHSH and LQKENI. This CDR3 has 14 amino acids. Original processing notes: Estimation of nucleated cell counts relied on the amplification of reference gene primers. Produced via immunoSEQ multiplex PCR; TCRdb's table is partial and in-frame only. D and trimming were read from the DNA, whereas the V and J calls and clone size are those reported in that table. The sample has 230,000 or so clones; nearly 90% are singletons.

This chain connects TRBV18 to TRBJ1-2, with 11 positions matching TRBD1. The sequence came from a woman aged 35 to 49 who had recovered from COVID-19. The specimen sequenced was peripheral blood. CDR3 sequence: CASSAGTGGEGYTF. The CDR3 coding sequence is TGTGCCAGCTCAGCCGGGACAGGGGGAGAGGGCTACACCTTC.